What follows are 21 T cell receptor beta chains derived from one specimen sequenced in a study of blood T cells in healthy people across ages. Alongside a J-beta primer mix, a sample-barcoded 5' primer served in a second PCR lasting roughly 7 to 12 cycles. Each CDR3 protein is one row after TCRdb ran MiXCR on the 5' RACE reads. The sample holds roughly 2 million distinct CDR3 sequences, around 50% seen once. Sequences were obtained from blood. All receptors come from a woman between 35 and 50 years old in good health.

The V gene is TRBV20-1, the J gene TRBJ2-7; the match to TRBD2 covers 8 bases. CDR1 is DFQATT and CDR2 is SNEGSKA in the germline V gene (reference sequence). V lost 0 bases to trimming and J lost 3 bases; unmatched junction nucleotides: 7. CDR3 size: 15 residues. CDR3 sequence reads: CSARDGTGGVYEQYF. CDR3 bases: TGCAGTGCTAGAGATGGGACGGGGGGGGTCTACGAGCAGTACTTC.

This clonotype has a handful of counts. The rearrangement links TRBV5-1 to TRBJ2-3; 13 bases agree with TRBD2. This CDR3 comprises 17 residues. Losses at the gene ends were 1 base for V and 3 bases for J; bases not matched to a gene: 5. The germline gives CDR1 SGHRS, CDR2 YFSETQ. The DNA for the CDR3 is TGCGCCAGCAGCTTGACTGGGACTAGCGGGGTTACAGATACGCAGTATTTT. Its translation: CASSLTGTSGVTDTQYF. Full variable domain (outside the CDR3, taken from reference TRBV5-1 and TRBJ2-3): KAGVTQTPRYLIKTRGQQVTLSCSPISGHRSVSWYQQTPGQGLQFLFEYFSETQRNKGNFPGRFSGRQFSNSRSEMNVSTLELGDSALYLCASSLTGTSGVTDTQYFGPGTRLTVL.

This sequence joins TRBV20-1 and TRBJ2-3, with 11 bases that match TRBD2. The V gene end was trimmed by 5 bases and the J gene end by 6 bases; junction bases not matched to a gene: 13. From germline, CDR1 is DFQATT and CDR2 SNEGSKA (reference sequence). This CDR3 has 16 residues. CDR3 protein: CSAGAFSGGAWDTQYF. CDR3 in DNA: TGCAGTGCTGGGGCATTTAGCGGGGGGGCGTGGGATACGCAGTATTTT.

The table lists this clonotype with a few counts. The J gene is TRBJ2-5, the V gene TRBV5-4; 7 positions agree with TRBD2. CDR1 is SGHNT, CDR2 YYREEE, per germline (reference sequence). The CDR3 extends over 16 amino acids. J gave up 5 bases and V 4 bases, and 14 bases lay outside the gene matches. Written as DNA, the CDR3 is TGTGCCAGCAGCCCCGGACTAGGCACCCAGGGTGAGACCCAGTACTTC. As protein: CASSPGLGTQGETQYF.

The chain recombines TRBV7-8 with TRBJ1-2; a weak D match, TRBD1 (6 bases). CDR3 size: 18 residues. V shed 1 base and J shed 4 bases, with 22 bases lying between them. Germline V gene lookup returns CDR1 SGHVS and CDR2 FQNEAQ. CDR3 sequence: CASSLEGLGAASRYGYTF. CDR3 coding DNA: TGTGCCAGCAGCTTAGAGGGTCTGGGGGCCGCTTCCCGCTATGGCTACACCTTC.

Concerning this clonotype itself: One end of the junction fails to match germline, which may point to a read error. The CDR3 DNA is TGTGTCAGCAGCTTAGCGGTGACAGGGGGAAAGACAGATACGCAGTATTTT. It yields the protein CVSSLAVTGGKTDTQYF. The V and J genes are TRBV7-9 and TRBJ2-3; 9 bases are a match to TRBD1. The CDR3 contains 17 residues. Looked up from germline, CDR1 is SEHNR and CDR2 is FQNEAQ (reference sequence).

J is TRBJ2-5 and V is TRBV29-1, with 7 nucleotides matching TRBD1. Germline CDR1 is SQVTM and CDR2 is ANQGSEA. The CDR3 is made up of 12 amino acids. The junction had 5 bases not matched to a gene; V was cut back by 6 bases and J by 4 bases. The DNA of the CDR3 is TGCAGCGTACAGGGGTCGGGAGAGACCCAGTACTTC. Translating gives CSVQGSGETQYF.

This clonotype was observed a handful of times. This rearrangement joins TRBV20-1 to TRBJ2-5; D remains ambiguous. This CDR3 is 13 amino acids long. The ends were cut back, 6 bases at V and 0 bases at J, with 11 bases in the middle. Germline V gene sequence: CDR1 DFQATT, CDR2 SNEGSKA (reference sequence). Here the CDR3 DNA reads TGCAGTGCAGTTCTGCGGCACCAAGAGACCCAGTACTTC. It translates to CSAVLRHQETQYF.

The count of this clonotype is one. The gene calls are TRBV18 and TRBJ2-5; D is ambiguous. V lost 4 bases to trimming and J lost 11 bases, with 26 bases between them. Looked up from germline, CDR1 is KGHSH and CDR2 is LQKENI. There are 16 residues in the CDR3. The CDR3 DNA follows: TGTGCCAGCTCACTCACCACGGTGGAATGGCGGAAAGAGCAGTACTTC. Encoded protein: CASSLTTVEWRKEQYF.

A note on this clonotype: Relative to the germline gene, one junction end is altered; a read error may explain this. This chain links TRBV3-1 with TRBJ2-3; D is unresolved. This CDR3 contains 15 residues. Germline loops: CDR1 LGHDT, CDR2 YNNKEL (reference sequence). The chain's CDR3 is CASSQEGLATDTQYF. Written as DNA, the CDR3 is TGCGCCAGCAGCCAAGAAGGGTTGGCCACAGATACGCAGTATTTT.

This clonotype was detected a few times. The chain has TRBV12-3 or TRBV12-4 and TRBJ2-5; D is possibly TRBD1 (5 bases). Trimming took off 3 bases at V and 3 bases at J, with 17 bases between the two ends. This CDR3 spans 16 amino acids. In DNA form, the CDR3 reads TGTGCCAGCAGTTTTTATGCAGGGATTGAAAAAGAGACCCAGTACTTC. Translated: CASSFYAGIEKETQYF.

The chain recombines TRBV6-2 or TRBV6-3 with TRBJ2-3; D is possibly TRBD2 (6 bases). The CDR3 runs 18 residues. V was pared by 2 bases and J by 2 bases, with 20 bases between. CDR1 and CDR2 from the germline V gene are MNHEY and SVGEGT. The DNA of the CDR3 is TGTGCCAGCAGTTACATATTCGGTCAGGGACTCCTCACAGATACGCAGTATTTT. Protein sequence: CASSYIFGQGLLTDTQYF.

The chain is built from TRBV5-6 and TRBJ1-2; 11 bases agree with TRBD1. Germline V CDR1 and CDR2: SGHDT, YYEEEE. The length of the CDR3 is 19 residues. V gave up 0 bases and J gave up 4 bases; unmatched junction bases: 14. CDR3 loop: CASSLGPAPGQGDLYGYTF. CDR3 in DNA: TGTGCCAGCAGCTTGGGACCAGCACCGGGACAGGGGGACCTCTATGGCTACACCTTC.

The chain has TRBV20-1 and TRBJ1-2; 7 bases align to TRBD1. This CDR3 contains 17 residues. Germline V gives CDR1 DFQATT, CDR2 SNEGSKA (reference sequence). Trimming at V came to 5 bases and at J to 2 bases, leaving 17 bases not matched to a gene. CDR3 nucleotides: TGCAGTGCTTTTCAAAGACAGGGCCCCGGTCGGAACTATGGCTACACCTTC. This translates into CSAFQRQGPGRNYGYTF.

A few counts support this clonotype. This rearrangement joins TRBV7-2 to TRBJ2-3; TRBD2 matches at 7 bases. The CDR3 sequence is 16 residues long. Germline CDR1 is SGHTA and CDR2 is FQGNSA. V lost 3 bases to trimming and J lost 3 bases; unmatched junction nucleotides: 9. CDR3 sequence: CASSLIASGGTDTQYF. As DNA, the CDR3 is TGTGCCAGCAGCTTGATCGCGTCGGGGGGAACAGATACGCAGTATTTT.

The CDR3 sequence is CATSDSRTGPYEQYF. The CDR3 region has the DNA TGTGCCACCAGTGACTCCCGGACAGGGCCCTACGAGCAGTACTTC. The gene calls are TRBV24-1 and TRBJ2-7, with TRBD1 matching 8 bases. The CDR3 is 15 residues long. Losses at the gene ends were 4 bases for V and 2 bases for J; bases not matched to a gene: 6. Per the germline V gene, CDR1 is KGHDR and CDR2 is SFDVKD.

This sequence joins TRBV4-1 and TRBJ2-1; 9 bases fit TRBD2. The trim removed 1 base at V and 6 bases at J, leaving 10 bases unmatched. Per germline, CDR1 MGHRA and CDR2 YSYEKL. The CDR3 is 17 amino acids. The CDR3 DNA follows: TGCGCCAGCAGCCAAGTCAATAGCGGGGGCCGCGGCAATGAGCAGTTCTTC. Translated, it gives CASSQVNSGGRGNEQFF.

This clonotype came up once. This chain connects TRBV6-6 to TRBJ1-5; D is perhaps TRBD1 (5 bases). The CDR3 is 13 amino acids. Germline V gene lookup returns CDR1 MNHNY and CDR2 SVGAGI (reference sequence). Between the trimmed V and J ends, which lost 6 bases and 4 bases, there was a span of 10 bases. CDR3 in DNA: TGTGCCAGCAGCCGGACACTAAATCAGCCCCAGCATTTT. This encodes CASSRTLNQPQHF.

This chain uses TRBV13 with TRBJ1-2; tentatively, D is TRBD1 (5 bases). The germline V and J ends were trimmed by 4 bases and 0 bases, with 18 bases remaining between them. The V gene's germline CDR1 is PRHDT and CDR2 FYEKMQ (reference sequence). The CDR3 runs to 17 residues. CDR3 in amino acids: CASSSVGGNRANYGYTF. In DNA form, the CDR3 reads TGTGCCAGCAGCTCCGTCGGGGGGAATCGGGCTAACTATGGCTACACCTTC.

This clonotype was found a few times. The chain has TRBV7-2 and TRBJ2-1; no firm D call. Between the trimmed V and J ends, which lost 10 bases and 6 bases, there was a span of 10 bases. CDR1 is SGHTA and CDR2 is FQGNSA in the germline V gene. This CDR3 is built from 11 residues. The CDR3 sequence: CATAKSNEQFF. CDR3 DNA: TGTGCCACCGCCAAGTCCAATGAGCAGTTCTTC.

This clonotype was seen ten or more times. CDR3 sequence reads: CASSYGGTSTDTQYF. CDR3 nucleotide sequence: TGTGCCAGCAGTTACGGGGGGACTAGCACAGATACGCAGTATTTT. The rearrangement links TRBV6-5 to TRBJ2-3; D perhaps matches TRBD2 (6 bases). V lost 2 bases and J 0 bases, leaving 9 bases between the germline ends. The CDR3 has 15 residues. CDR1 and CDR2 (germline): MNHEY, SVGAGI.